The 22 T cell receptor beta chains in this list originate from one sample, sequenced in a study of cytomegalovirus exposure and HLA in healthy donors (dated by TCRdb to about 2017). Libraries were constructed by the immunoSEQ multiplex PCR assay. The multiplex PCR relied on a mix of 60 forward primers for TCR Vbeta segments and 13 reverse primers for TCR Jbeta segments. The table was pulled from immuneACCESS by TCRdb, which kept in-frame rearrangements only. Such tables lose some clones; where checked, under half of the loss comes from unresolved V genes, and the rest has no known cause. Recorded for this sample are 150,000 to 200,000 clones; 65% to 80% of them occurred a single time. Approximately 3% of the sample lies in the top ten. Sample: PBMCs. The receptors stem from a woman between 45 and 60 years old in good health and CMV-seropositive.

This clone was picked up a small number of times. This chain links TRBV30 with TRBJ1-2; 7 positions agree with TRBD1. The CDR3 has 13 amino acids. Germline V CDR1 and CDR2: GTSNPN, SVGIG (reference sequence). V shed 5 bases and J 8 bases; nucleotides not matched to a gene: 11. The CDR3 sequence: CAWETGIVGGYTF. In DNA form, the CDR3 reads TGTGCCTGGGAGACAGGGATAGTAGGCGGCTACACCTTC. Drawing the rest from reference TRBV30 and TRBJ1-2, the complete variable domain is SQTIHQWPATLVQPVGSPLSLECTVEGTSNPNLYWYRQAAGRGLQLLFYSVGIGQISSEVPQNLSASRPQDRQFILSSKKLLLSDSGFYLCAWETGIVGGYTFGSGTRLTVV.

This sequence joins TRBV27 and TRBJ1-2, with a weak D call TRBD1 (6 bases). The germline CDR1 and CDR2 sequences are MNHEY and SMNVEV (reference sequence). V was clipped by 3 bases and J by 4 bases, with 12 bases between them. This CDR3 contains 14 residues. This CDR3 is CASSFMGAAYGYTF. CDR3 DNA: TGTGCCAGCAGTTTTATGGGGGCGGCCTATGGCTACACCTTC.

The V and J genes are TRBV6-5 and TRBJ2-1; D ambiguous. The CDR3 covers 16 residues. Trimming pared 0 bases from V and 4 bases from J, leaving 13 bases between. Germline V gene lookup returns CDR1 MNHEY and CDR2 SVGAGI. Here the CDR3 reads CASSYSMFTDYNEQFF. The CDR3 DNA sequence: TGTGCCAGCAGTTACTCGATGTTTACAGATTACAATGAGCAGTTCTTC.

The gene calls are TRBV10-3 and TRBJ2-5; D uncertain. The CDR3 has 15 residues. Per the germline V gene, CDR1 is ENHRY and CDR2 is SYGVKD. V gave up 2 bases and J gave up 1 base, with 11 bases separating them. The CDR3 protein is CAISEKRGLQETQYF. DNA for the CDR3: TGTGCCATCAGTGAGAAACGTGGGCTCCAAGAGACCCAGTACTTC.

V and J are TRBV5-6 and TRBJ1-1; D perhaps matches TRBD1 (6 bases). The CDR3 covers 12 residues. In germline, CDR1 is SGHDT, CDR2 YYEEEE. Trimming pared 4 bases from V and 11 bases from J, leaving 15 bases between. The CDR3 DNA reads as TGTGCCAGCAGCCTCCGGACAGACGGGGCTTTCTTT. Its protein is CASSLRTDGAFF. The full variable domain, in which reference TRBV5-6 and TRBJ1-1 provide the parts outside the CDR3, is DAGVTQSPTHLIKTRGQQVTLRCSPKSGHDTVSWYQQALGQGPQFIFQYYEEEERQRGNFPDRFSGHQFPNYSSELNVNALLLGDSALYLCASSLRTDGAFFGQGTRLTVV.

This clone was detected only a few times. V and J are TRBV2 and TRBJ1-1; D unresolved. The V gene's germline CDR1 is SNHLY and CDR2 FYNNEI. The CDR3 has 14 residues. Trimming cost V 7 bases and J 1 base, with 13 bases left between them. The CDR3 DNA follows: TGTGCCAGCACCCCCTCGTCTCCGAACACTGAAGCTTTCTTT. Protein sequence: CASTPSSPNTEAFF.

The CDR3, as DNA: TGTGCCAGCAGCCAAGAAGGGGCCAGAAACAATCAGCCCCAGCATTTT. It yields the protein CASSQEGARNNQPQHF. This chain connects TRBV4-2 to TRBJ1-5; tentative D call: TRBD1 (5 bases). The CDR3 has 16 residues. The V gene's germline CDR1 is LGHNA and CDR2 YNFKEQ. With 0 bases removed from V and 3 bases from J, the gap between germline ends came to 12 bases.

This clone was seen a few times. The chain recombines TRBV9 with TRBJ2-2; 8 positions match TRBD2. V shed 0 bases, J shed 6 bases, and the junction held 4 bases outside the gene matches. This CDR3 contains 15 residues. CDR1 and CDR2 from the germline V gene are SGDLS and YYNGEE. CDR3 protein: CASSVAGGNPGELFF. For the CDR3, the DNA is TGTGCCAGCAGCGTAGCGGGGGGGAATCCCGGGGAGCTGTTTTTT.

The rearrangement uses TRBV7-5 and TRBJ2-7; the tabulated D call, TRBD1, remains unverified against the DNA. TRBV7-5 constitutes a pseudogene. This CDR3 contains 15 residues. The DNA for the CDR3 is TGTGTCAGAAGAGCGCGACAGGGACGAAACTACGAGCAGTACTTC. This encodes CVRRARQGRNYEQYF.

This clone came up once. The V and J genes are TRBV6-5 and TRBJ1-1; D is perhaps TRBD1 (5 bases). Germline V gives CDR1 MNHEY, CDR2 SVGAGI. CDR3 length equals 16 residues. V dropped 0 bases and J dropped 1 base, with 12 bases sitting between them. CDR3 nucleotides: TGTGCCAGCAGTTACTCGACTTGGCAGGGGAACACTGAAGCTTTCTTT. This sequence encodes CASSYSTWQGNTEAFF.

The V gene is TRBV5-1, the J gene TRBJ1-1, with a tentative D call TRBD1 (5 bases). Per germline, CDR1 SGHRS and CDR2 YFSETQ. The CDR3 sequence is 16 residues long. V was trimmed by 4 bases and J by 1 base, leaving 17 bases between them. CDR3 in DNA: TGCGCCAGCAGCCCTCTGGGGTGGGGGGGGAACACTGAAGCTTTCTTT. Encoded protein: CASSPLGWGGNTEAFF.

J is TRBJ2-1 and V is TRBV7-3; the D gene is possibly TRBD2 (6 bases). This CDR3 region has 15 residues. The germline V gene has CDR1 SGHTA and CDR2 FQGTGA. The V gene lost 5 bases and the J gene lost 2 bases, with 13 bases spanning the gap. CDR3: CASSIAGNPYNEQFF. The CDR3 region has the DNA TGTGCCAGCAGCATCGCGGGGAATCCCTACAATGAGCAGTTCTTC. Complete variable domain (other parts from reference TRBV7-3 and TRBJ2-1): GAGVSQTPSNKVTEKGKYVELRCDPISGHTALYWYRQSLGQGPEFLIYFQGTGAADDSGLPNDRFFAVRPEGSVSTLKIQRTERGDSAVYLCASSIAGNPYNEQFFGPGTRLTVL.

This chain uses TRBV6-5 with TRBJ1-2, with 7 bases fitting TRBD1. The junction had 6 bases not matched to a gene; V was cut back by 6 bases and J by 2 bases. CDR3 size: 14 residues. Germline lookup yields CDR1 MNHEY and CDR2 SVGAGI. The CDR3 DNA is TGTGCCAGCAGCTTACGGGGACAGAACTATGGCTACACCTTC. Residues: CASSLRGQNYGYTF.

The chain has TRBV6-5 and TRBJ1-5; maybe TRBD1 (6 bases). Per germline, CDR1 MNHEY and CDR2 SVGAGI. The CDR3 has 15 amino acids. V dropped 6 bases and J dropped 6 bases, with 18 bases sitting between them. The CDR3 sequence is CASSPRNRVGQPQHF. Written as DNA, the CDR3 is TGTGCCAGCAGCCCCCGTAACAGGGTTGGTCAGCCCCAGCATTTT.

A few counts support this clone. The chain couples TRBV2 to TRBJ2-1, with 8 bases aligning to TRBD2. From germline, CDR1 is SNHLY and CDR2 FYNNEI. The CDR3 contains 14 residues. V trimming: 5 bases; J trimming: 8 bases; junction bases outside the gene matches: 8. The CDR3 reads CASSLIAGLDEQFF. DNA for the CDR3: TGTGCCAGCAGTCTAATAGCGGGGCTCGATGAGCAGTTCTTC.

The V call is TRBV11-2, the J call TRBJ2-2; a weak D match, TRBD2 (6 bases). V lost 11 bases and J lost 1, with 8 bases in between. The CDR3 is 12 amino acids. CDR1 is SGHAT, CDR2 FQNNGV, per germline. This CDR3 is CAAGRNTGELFF. CDR3 DNA: TGTGCCGCGGGGAGGAACACCGGGGAGCTGTTTTTT.

The chain combines TRBV27 with TRBJ2-7; D is possibly TRBD2 (5 bases). The germline V gene has CDR1 MNHEY and CDR2 SMNVEV (reference sequence). This CDR3 contains 14 residues. V was pared by 5 bases and J by 3 bases, with 14 bases between. The CDR3: CASSPMVGSYEQYF. Written as DNA, the CDR3 is TGTGCCAGCAGTCCCATGGTAGGGAGCTACGAGCAGTACTTC.

The CDR3 loop is CASSFSGTANEKLFF. As DNA, the CDR3 is TGCGCCAGCAGCTTTTCCGGGACAGCTAATGAAAAACTGTTTTTT. The genes are TRBV5-1 and TRBJ1-4; 7 nucleotides line up with TRBD1. The V gene end was trimmed by 2 bases and the J gene end by 3 bases; junction bases not matched to a gene: 4. This CDR3 has 15 amino acids. CDR1 and CDR2 (germline): SGHRS, YFSETQ.

The chain couples TRBV19 to TRBJ2-1; 10 nucleotides align to TRBD2. V lost 7 bases and J lost 2; bases outside the gene matches: 5. The CDR3 loop spans 15 amino acids. CDR1 and CDR2 (germline): LNHDA, SQIVND (reference sequence). The CDR3, as DNA: TGTGCCAGTACCATAGCGGGGGGCCCCTACAATGAGCAGTTCTTC. This sequence encodes CASTIAGGPYNEQFF.

This clone has a handful of counts. The J gene is TRBJ1-1, the V gene TRBV7-9, with 7 bases lining up with TRBD1. The ends lost 5 bases at V and 9 bases at J; junction bases unmatched: 6. Germline CDR1 is SEHNR and CDR2 is FQNEAQ (reference sequence). The length of the CDR3 is 12 residues. The CDR3 protein is CASSTTGLKAFF. CDR3 nucleotide sequence: TGTGCCAGCAGCACGACAGGGCTTAAAGCTTTCTTT.

V and J are TRBV30 and TRBJ2-1; D is unresolved. V was pared by 4 bases and J by 2 bases, with 12 bases between. The germline gives CDR1 GTSNPN, CDR2 SVGIG (reference sequence). This CDR3 has 14 residues. The CDR3 region is CAWTRHATYNEQFF. The CDR3, as DNA: TGTGCCTGGACTCGACACGCCACCTACAATGAGCAGTTCTTC.

This chain connects TRBV5-6 to TRBJ2-7; 9 nucleotides align to TRBD2. V trimming: 2 bases; J trimming: 6 bases; junction bases outside the gene matches: 3. The CDR3 contains 13 residues. Germline assignment: CDR1 SGHDT and CDR2 YYEEEE. The CDR3 DNA is TGTGCCAGCAGCTTTAGCGGGGGAGGCGAGCAGTACTTC. Translated: CASSFSGGGEQYF.